This is a list of T cell receptor beta chains from one sample in a study of T cell changes during pregnancy in multiple sclerosis. Sequenced by immunoSEQ multiplex PCR; TCRdb stores in-frame clones only, minus some. Among fewer than 55,000 clones, 80% to 95% were seen once, and the ten largest hold 0.5%. Sequenced here: CD4+ T cells from peripheral blood mononuclear cells, sampled in the third trimester of pregnancy. These receptors were obtained from a female donor with multiple sclerosis, enrolled in a pregnancy study. Each CDR3 is given with its conserved first and last residue. D genes are given only for firm matches. Clone sizes are given selectively: once, few, many, or a class where the clone is expanded.

d_call: .
cdr3_length: 14
clone_size: .
j_call: TRBJ2-7
v_call: TRBV7-9
cdr3_aa: CASSPGQTRNEQYF
cdr3_nt: TGTGCCAGCAGCCCGGGACAAACACGGAACGAGCAGTACTTC

d_call: .
cdr3_length: 16
clone_size: .
j_call: TRBJ1-2
v_call: TRBV19
cdr3_aa: CASSSPTGGANYGYTF
cdr3_nt: TGTGCCAGTAGCTCACCCACGGGAGGGGCAAACTATGGCTACACCTTC

d_call: TRBD2
cdr3_length: 15
clone_size: .
j_call: TRBJ2-1
v_call: TRBV7-9
cdr3_aa: CASSLGGSLFNEQFF
cdr3_nt: TGTGCCAGCAGCTTAGGCGGGAGCCTATTCAATGAGCAGTTCTTC

d_call: .
cdr3_length: 14
clone_size: once
j_call: TRBJ2-3
v_call: TRBV18
cdr3_aa: CASSRDSSTDTQYF
cdr3_nt: TGTGCCAGCTCGCGGGACAGTAGCACAGATACGCAGTATTTT

d_call: TRBD1
cdr3_length: 16
clone_size: .
j_call: TRBJ2-1
v_call: TRBV6-6
cdr3_aa: CASREGQGVFYNEQFF
cdr3_nt: TGTGCCAGCAGGGAGGGACAGGGCGTCTTTTACAATGAGCAGTTCTTC

d_call: TRBD2
cdr3_length: 13
clone_size: .
j_call: TRBJ2-2
v_call: TRBV29-1
cdr3_aa: CSVRGGAAGELFF
cdr3_nt: TGCAGCGTTCGCGGGGGGGCTGCCGGGGAGCTGTTTTTT

d_call: TRBD2
cdr3_length: 14
clone_size: .
j_call: TRBJ2-7
v_call: TRBV19
cdr3_aa: CASSTPGGTYEQYF
cdr3_nt: TGTGCCAGTAGTACTCCGGGAGGGACCTACGAGCAGTACTTC

d_call: .
cdr3_length: 14
clone_size: .
j_call: TRBJ1-5
v_call: TRBV18
cdr3_aa: CASSGGRVNQPQHF
cdr3_nt: TGTGCCAGCTCAGGGGGCCGCGTCAATCAGCCCCAGCATTTT

d_call: .
cdr3_length: 14
clone_size: once
j_call: TRBJ1-4
v_call: TRBV6-5
cdr3_aa: CASSYSRGIEKLFF
cdr3_nt: TGTGCCAGCAGTTACTCACGAGGGATCGAAAAACTGTTTTTT

d_call: TRBD1
cdr3_length: 14
clone_size: .
j_call: TRBJ2-2
v_call: TRBV18
cdr3_aa: CASSSDRGTGELFF
cdr3_nt: TGTGCCAGCTCTTCGGACAGGGGAACCGGGGAGCTGTTTTTT

d_call: TRBD1
cdr3_length: 16
clone_size: .
j_call: TRBJ2-5
v_call: TRBV18
cdr3_aa: CASSPTGKGPQETQYF
cdr3_nt: TGTGCCAGCTCACCGACAGGGAAAGGGCCACAAGAGACCCAGTACTTC

d_call: TRBD1
cdr3_length: 15
clone_size: .
j_call: TRBJ1-3
v_call: TRBV5-1
cdr3_aa: CASSFEGAAGNTIYF
cdr3_nt: TGCGCCAGCAGCTTCGAGGGGGCTGCTGGAAACACCATATATTTT

d_call: .
cdr3_length: 18
clone_size: once
j_call: TRBJ1-4
v_call: TRBV12-5
cdr3_aa: CASGSPRGGNSTNEKLFF
cdr3_nt: TGTGCTAGTGGTTCCCCTCGGGGGGGGAATTCAACTAATGAAAAACTGTTTTTT

d_call: .
cdr3_length: 17
clone_size: once
j_call: TRBJ1-4
v_call: TRBV5-1
cdr3_aa: CASSRITSGATNEKLFF
cdr3_nt: TGCGCCAGCAGCCGGATCACAAGTGGAGCAACTAATGAAAAACTGTTTTTT

d_call: TRBD2
cdr3_length: 15
clone_size: .
j_call: TRBJ2-1
v_call: TRBV6-1
cdr3_aa: CASSEAGGGAFEQFF
cdr3_nt: TGTGCCAGCAGTGAAGCTGGCGGGGGGGCCTTTGAGCAGTTCTTC

d_call: .
cdr3_length: 15
clone_size: few
j_call: TRBJ1-1
v_call: TRBV13
cdr3_aa: CASSLAAAMNTEAFF
cdr3_nt: TGTGCCAGCAGCTTAGCGGCGGCGATGAACACTGAAGCTTTCTTT

d_call: .
cdr3_length: 14
clone_size: .
j_call: TRBJ1-1
v_call: TRBV7-6
cdr3_aa: CASSLEGRTDQAFF
cdr3_nt: TGTGCCAGCAGCTTAGAAGGGAGGACTGACCAAGCTTTCTTT

d_call: .
cdr3_length: 14
clone_size: .
j_call: TRBJ2-7
v_call: TRBV4-1
cdr3_aa: CASSQETGTYEQYF
cdr3_nt: TGCGCCAGCAGCCAAGAGACAGGAACCTACGAGCAGTACTTC

d_call: .
cdr3_length: 13
clone_size: .
j_call: TRBJ1-2
v_call: TRBV30
cdr3_aa: CAWSPDRSYGYTF
cdr3_nt: TGTGCCTGGAGCCCAGACAGGTCCTATGGCTACACCTTC

d_call: TRBD1
cdr3_length: 13
clone_size: .
j_call: TRBJ1-1
v_call: TRBV2
cdr3_aa: CASTRQGDSEAFF
cdr3_nt: TGTGCCAGCACTAGACAGGGGGATAGTGAAGCTTTCTTT

d_call: .
cdr3_length: 13
clone_size: .
j_call: TRBJ1-4
v_call: TRBV4-1
cdr3_aa: CASSQVRFRGMFF
cdr3_nt: TGCGCCAGCAGCCAAGTCCGGTTTCGAGGGATGTTTTTT

d_call: .
cdr3_length: 15
clone_size: few
j_call: TRBJ2-3
v_call: TRBV7-2
cdr3_aa: CASSLQRLGTDTQYF
cdr3_nt: TGTGCCAGCAGCTTACAGCGGTTAGGCACAGATACGCAGTATTTT

d_call: .
cdr3_length: 16
clone_size: .
j_call: TRBJ2-6
v_call: TRBV10-2
cdr3_aa: CASRPSGRAGANVLTF
cdr3_nt: TGCGCCAGCAGACCTAGTGGGAGAGCTGGGGCCAACGTCCTGACTTTC

d_call: TRBD1
cdr3_length: 15
clone_size: .
j_call: TRBJ2-5
v_call: TRBV5-1
cdr3_aa: CASSLDTGGMQTQYF
cdr3_nt: TGCGCCAGCAGCTTGGACACAGGGGGCATGCAGACCCAGTACTTC

d_call: TRBD2
cdr3_length: 19
clone_size: .
j_call: TRBJ2-1
v_call: TRBV18
cdr3_aa: CASSPRISGGPSSYNEQFF
cdr3_nt: TGTGCCAGCTCACCACGTATTAGCGGGGGGCCTAGCTCCTACAATGAGCAGTTCTTC

d_call: .
cdr3_length: 14
clone_size: .
j_call: TRBJ1-1
v_call: TRBV18
cdr3_aa: CASLLTGLNTEAFF
cdr3_nt: TGTGCCAGCTTATTGACAGGCCTGAACACTGAAGCTTTCTTT